Below are 14 T cell receptor beta chains sequenced from a single sample in a study of identical twins (TCRdb year 2016). The method was 5' RACE. The instrument given in TCRdb is Illumina HiSeq 2000. TCRdb reran the public reads through fastp at Q25 and MiXCR, keeping productive beta chains. Each CDR3 protein appears once, grouped with its most common genes and DNA. The sample profile shows about 100,000 distinct CDR3 sequences; 5.5% to 7% of them were found once. About 12% of the sample is taken by the ten largest. The sequenced sample was memory T cells sorted from blood. Reading the label with the study, this specimen's cell subset or site is: CD45RO+ enriched T cells. Receptor source: a woman in her forties or fifties in good health.

V is TRBV7-9 and J is TRBJ2-2, with TRBD1 identical over 7 bases. The junction had 3 bases not matched to a gene; V was cut back by 3 bases and J by 2 bases. CDR1 and CDR2 from the germline V gene are SEHNR and FQNEAQ (reference sequence). The CDR3 contains 15 residues. CDR3 DNA: TGTGCCAGCAGCTTGCAGGGGGTCAACACCGGGGAGCTGTTTTTT. Translated: CASSLQGVNTGELFF.

Many counts were recorded for this clonotype. This chain uses TRBV7-2 with TRBJ2-3; D uncertain. Germline values: CDR1 SGHTA, CDR2 FQGNSA. This CDR3 has 14 amino acids. The germline V and J ends were trimmed by 1 base and 0 bases, with 5 bases remaining between them. The CDR3 DNA is TGTGCCAGCAGCTTAGTGACTAGCACAGATACGCAGTATTTT. Its translation: CASSLVTSTDTQYF.

This clonotype appeared many times. The rearrangement joins TRBV12-3 or TRBV12-4 to TRBJ2-1; D possibly corresponds to TRBD2 (5 bases). The CDR3 length is 11 residues. V dropped 3 bases and J dropped 10 bases, with 7 bases sitting between them. The CDR3: CASSFQREQFF. Written as DNA, the CDR3 is TGTGCCAGCAGTTTCCAGCGGGAGCAGTTCTTC.

About this clonotype: Possible read error: a much larger clone is one base away. The chain recombines TRBV10-3 with TRBJ2-5; 11 positions match TRBD1. Germline CDR1 ENHRY, CDR2 SYGVKD. The CDR3 consists of 14 residues. CDR3 in DNA: TGTGCCATCAGTTCCGGGACAGGGGGAGAGACCCTGTACTTC. It yields the protein CAISSGTGGETLYF.

The genes are TRBV24-1 and TRBJ2-2; perhaps TRBD1 as D (5 bases). CDR3 length: 13 residues. The V end was cut by 4 bases, the J end by 10 bases, with 12 bases between. Germline-derived CDR1 and CDR2 are KGHDR and SFDVKD. The CDR3 coding sequence is TGTGCCACCAGTGAGCCAGGGAAGGAGGAGCTGTTTTTT. Translated: CATSEPGKEELFF.

This clonotype was picked up a small number of times. This sequence joins TRBV12-3 or TRBV12-4 and TRBJ1-1; D not resolved. V shed 6 bases and J shed 5 bases, with 13 bases lying between them. CDR3 length: 13 amino acids. The CDR3 DNA is TGTGCCAGCAGCGGGGAGGTAGTGACTGAAGCTTTCTTT. Translation gives CASSGEVVTEAFF.

This clonotype was seen ten or more times. The V call is TRBV12-3 or TRBV12-4, the J call TRBJ2-3; D remains unclear. The CDR3 totals 13 residues. The V end lost 3 bases, the J end lost 0 bases, and 4 bases lay between the germline ends. CDR3 region: CASSLTSTDTQYF. The CDR3 DNA follows: TGTGCCAGCAGTTTGACTAGCACAGATACGCAGTATTTT.

This clonotype has a handful of counts. The V and J genes are TRBV25-1 and TRBJ1-2; 12 bases are a match to TRBD1. The germline CDR1 and CDR2 sequences are MGHDK and SYGVNS. The CDR3 covers 15 residues. V dropped 5 bases and J dropped 13; count of bases not matched to a gene: 14. The CDR3 region has the DNA TGTGCCAGCAGTCCGATCAAACCGGGACAGGGGGCAGTCACCTTC. This translates into CASSPIKPGQGAVTF.

This clonotype was observed many times. The CDR3 DNA is TGTGCCAGCAGCTCCCGGGGTAGCGGGAGCGCGGAGACCCAGTACTTC. Its protein is CASSSRGSGSAETQYF. The chain has TRBV7-9 and TRBJ2-5; TRBD2 matches at 9 bases. The CDR3 is 16 amino acids. Germline CDR1 is SEHNR and CDR2 is FQNEAQ (reference sequence). V lost 4 bases to trimming and J lost 5 bases; unmatched junction nucleotides: 11.

As to this clonotype: A much larger clone lies a single base off, so this may be a read error. The CDR3 spells CASSSDRGYNEQLF. The CDR3 DNA reads as TGTGCCAGCAGCTCAGACAGAGGCTACAATGAGCAGTTATTC. The chain recombines TRBV11-3 with TRBJ2-1; D is perhaps TRBD1 (5 bases). Germline V lookup: CDR1 SGHNT, CDR2 YENEEA. The CDR3 sequence is 14 residues long.

Points on this clonotype: A read error may explain this, as a much larger clone is one base away. The chain employs TRBV5-1 and TRBJ2-1; weak D call: TRBD2 (6 bases). V lost 6 bases to trimming and J lost 12 bases, with 22 bases between them. Germline CDR1 is SGHRS and CDR2 is YFSETQ. The CDR3 loop spans 14 amino acids. CDR3 nucleotide sequence: TGCGCCAGCACCTTCTTAGCGGCTCGCGATGGGCAGTTCTTC. It codes for CASTFLAARDGQFF.

This clonotype has ten or more counts. The chain links TRBV5-8 to TRBJ2-4, with D unclear. Germline loops: CDR1 SGHTS, CDR2 YDEGEE. Trimming removed 2 bases from V and 1 base from J, with 10 bases in between. The length of the CDR3 is 15 residues. DNA of the CDR3: TGTGCCAGCAGCTTAGGCCAGCCGGCCAAAAACATTCAGTACTTC. It codes for CASSLGQPAKNIQYF.

On this clonotype: This may be a read error, as it is one base from a much larger clone. The rearrangement joins TRBV9 to TRBJ2-1; D uncertain. The germline V gene encodes CDR1 SGDLS and CDR2 YYNGEE. CDR3 length: 13 residues. V was clipped by 0 bases and J by 13 bases, with 14 bases between them. Written as DNA, the CDR3 is TGTGCCAGCAGCGTAGTTCTAGGTGTTGACCAGTTCTTC. This codes for CASSVVLGVDQFF.

This clonotype appeared many times. The CDR3 DNA follows: TGTGCCAGCAGGGGCAGTCCCTACGAGCAGTACTTC. Translating it yields CASRGSPYEQYF. The gene calls are TRBV6-5 and TRBJ2-7, with D hard to call. The germline V and J ends were trimmed by 6 bases and 2 bases, with 8 bases remaining between them. The CDR3 sequence is 12 residues long. Looked up from germline, CDR1 is MNHEY and CDR2 is SVGAGI.